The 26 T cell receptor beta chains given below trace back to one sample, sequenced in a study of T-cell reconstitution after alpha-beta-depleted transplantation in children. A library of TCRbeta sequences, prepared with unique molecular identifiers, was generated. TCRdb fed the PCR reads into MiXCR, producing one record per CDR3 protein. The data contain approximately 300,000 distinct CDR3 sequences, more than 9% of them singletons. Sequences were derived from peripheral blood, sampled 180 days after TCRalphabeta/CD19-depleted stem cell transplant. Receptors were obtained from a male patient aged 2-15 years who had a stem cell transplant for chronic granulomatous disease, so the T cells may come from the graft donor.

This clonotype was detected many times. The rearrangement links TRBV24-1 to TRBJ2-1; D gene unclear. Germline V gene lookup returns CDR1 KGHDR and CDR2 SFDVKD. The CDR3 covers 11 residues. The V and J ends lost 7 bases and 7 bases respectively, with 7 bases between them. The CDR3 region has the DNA TGTGCCACCAGCCATAGGAATGAGCAGTTCTTC. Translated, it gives CATSHRNEQFF.

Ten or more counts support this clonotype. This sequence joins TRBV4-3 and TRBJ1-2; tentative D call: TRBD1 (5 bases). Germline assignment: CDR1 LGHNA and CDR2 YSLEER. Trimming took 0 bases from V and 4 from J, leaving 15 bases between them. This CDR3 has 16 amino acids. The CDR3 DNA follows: TGCGCCAGCAGCCAAGAAGCCCCAGGGCTCCCCTATGGCTACACCTTC. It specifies CASSQEAPGLPYGYTF.

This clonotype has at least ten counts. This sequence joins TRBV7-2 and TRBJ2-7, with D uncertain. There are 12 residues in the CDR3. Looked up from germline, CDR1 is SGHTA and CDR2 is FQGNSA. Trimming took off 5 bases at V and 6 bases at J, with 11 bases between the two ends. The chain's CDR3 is CASSLRSGEQYF. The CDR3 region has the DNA TGTGCCAGCAGCCTGAGAAGTGGCGAGCAGTACTTC.

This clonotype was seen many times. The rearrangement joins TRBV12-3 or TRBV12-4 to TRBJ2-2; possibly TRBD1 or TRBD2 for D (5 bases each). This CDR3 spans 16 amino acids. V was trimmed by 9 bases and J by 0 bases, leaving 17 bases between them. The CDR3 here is CASTAGTLANTGELFF. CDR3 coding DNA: TGTGCCAGTACCGCCGGGACCCTCGCGAACACCGGGGAGCTGTTTTTT.

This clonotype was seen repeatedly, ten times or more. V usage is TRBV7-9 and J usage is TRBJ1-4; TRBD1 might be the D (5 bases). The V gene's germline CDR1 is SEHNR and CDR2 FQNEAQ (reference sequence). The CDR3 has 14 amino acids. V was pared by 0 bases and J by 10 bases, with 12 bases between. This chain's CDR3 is CASSLAEVGGKLFF. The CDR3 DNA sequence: TGTGCCAGCAGCTTAGCCGAGGTCGGGGGAAAACTGTTTTTT.

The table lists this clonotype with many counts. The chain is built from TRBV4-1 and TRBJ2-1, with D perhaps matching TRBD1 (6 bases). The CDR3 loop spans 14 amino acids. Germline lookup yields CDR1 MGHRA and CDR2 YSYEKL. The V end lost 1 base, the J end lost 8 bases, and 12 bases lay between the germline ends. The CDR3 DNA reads TGCGCCAGCAGCCAAGCTGGGGCAGGGGATGAGCAGTTCTTC. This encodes CASSQAGAGDEQFF.

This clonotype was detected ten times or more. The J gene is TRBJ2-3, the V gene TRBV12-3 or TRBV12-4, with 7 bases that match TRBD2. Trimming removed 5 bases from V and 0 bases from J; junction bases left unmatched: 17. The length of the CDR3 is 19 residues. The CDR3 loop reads CASSPHVCSGGRSTDTQYF. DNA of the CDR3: TGTGCCAGCAGTCCCCACGTCTGCAGCGGCGGGAGAAGCACAGATACGCAGTATTTT.

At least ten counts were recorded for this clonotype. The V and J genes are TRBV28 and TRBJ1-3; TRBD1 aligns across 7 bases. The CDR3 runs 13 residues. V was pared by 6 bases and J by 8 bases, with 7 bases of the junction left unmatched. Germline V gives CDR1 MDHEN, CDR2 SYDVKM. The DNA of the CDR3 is TGTGCCAGCAGCTTCGGGACAGCGGACACCATATATTTT. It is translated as CASSFGTADTIYF.

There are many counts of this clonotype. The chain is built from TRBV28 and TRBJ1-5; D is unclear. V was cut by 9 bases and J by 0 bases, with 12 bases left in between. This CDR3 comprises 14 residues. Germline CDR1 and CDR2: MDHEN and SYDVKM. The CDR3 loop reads CARYVGYSNQPQHF. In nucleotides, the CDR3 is TGTGCCAGATACGTAGGATATAGCAATCAGCCCCAGCATTTT.

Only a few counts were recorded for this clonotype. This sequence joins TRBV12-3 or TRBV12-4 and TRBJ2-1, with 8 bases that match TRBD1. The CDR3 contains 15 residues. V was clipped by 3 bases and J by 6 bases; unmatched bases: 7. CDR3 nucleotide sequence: TGTGCCAGCAGTTTTAAGACAGGGGATTCCAATGAGCAGTTCTTC. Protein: CASSFKTGDSNEQFF.

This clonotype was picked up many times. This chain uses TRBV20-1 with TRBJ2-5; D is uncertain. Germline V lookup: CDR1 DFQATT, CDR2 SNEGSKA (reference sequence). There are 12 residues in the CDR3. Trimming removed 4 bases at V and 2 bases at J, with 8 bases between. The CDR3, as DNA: TGCAGTGCTATCGGGCTACAAGAGACCCAGTACTTC. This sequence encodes CSAIGLQETQYF.

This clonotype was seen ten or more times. This chain's CDR3 is CASSLGAGQGTTGELFF. CDR3 coding DNA: TGTGCCAGCAGCTTAGGGGCGGGACAGGGTACCACCGGGGAGCTGTTTTTT. This chain links TRBV11-2 with TRBJ2-2; TRBD1 aligns across 9 bases. V lost 1 base, J lost 4 bases, and 7 bases stayed unmatched. The CDR3 is 17 residues long. In germline, CDR1 is SGHAT, CDR2 FQNNGV.

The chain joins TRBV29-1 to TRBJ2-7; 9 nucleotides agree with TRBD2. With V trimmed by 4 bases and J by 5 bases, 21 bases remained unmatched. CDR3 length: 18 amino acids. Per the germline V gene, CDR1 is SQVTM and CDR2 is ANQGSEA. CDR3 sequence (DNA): TGCAGCGTTGGCGGTATGTTAGCGGGAGATCCTTTTTCCGACGAGCAGTACTTC. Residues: CSVGGMLAGDPFSDEQYF.

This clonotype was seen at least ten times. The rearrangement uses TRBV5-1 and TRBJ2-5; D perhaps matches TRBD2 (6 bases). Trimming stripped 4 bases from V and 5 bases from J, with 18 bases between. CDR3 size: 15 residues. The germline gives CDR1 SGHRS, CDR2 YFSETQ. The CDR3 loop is CASSPDWEAGETQYF. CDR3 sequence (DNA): TGCGCCAGCAGCCCGGACTGGGAGGCAGGGGAGACCCAGTACTTC.

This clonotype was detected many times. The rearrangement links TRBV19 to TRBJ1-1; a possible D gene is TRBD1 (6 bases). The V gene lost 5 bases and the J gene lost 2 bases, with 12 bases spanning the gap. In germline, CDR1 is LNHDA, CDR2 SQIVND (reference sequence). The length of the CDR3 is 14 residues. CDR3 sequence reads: CASSPRGANTEAFF. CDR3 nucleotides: TGTGCCAGTAGTCCCCGGGGGGCTAACACTGAAGCTTTCTTT.

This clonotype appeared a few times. This CDR3 is CAWTTQYPDTQYF. As DNA, the CDR3 is TGTGCCTGGACCACCCAGTACCCGGATACGCAGTATTTT. The chain joins TRBV30 to TRBJ2-3, with D unresolved. This CDR3 is 13 amino acids long. Germline lookup yields CDR1 GTSNPN and CDR2 SVGIG (reference sequence). Trimming shortened V by 4 bases and J by 6 bases, and 14 bases separated the two germline ends.

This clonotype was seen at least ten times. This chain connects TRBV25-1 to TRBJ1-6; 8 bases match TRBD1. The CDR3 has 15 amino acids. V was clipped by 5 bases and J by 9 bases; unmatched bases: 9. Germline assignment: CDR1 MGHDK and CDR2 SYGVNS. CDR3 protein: CASSIAGTGLSPLHF. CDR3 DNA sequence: TGTGCCAGCAGTATAGCCGGGACAGGCCTTTCACCCCTCCACTTT.

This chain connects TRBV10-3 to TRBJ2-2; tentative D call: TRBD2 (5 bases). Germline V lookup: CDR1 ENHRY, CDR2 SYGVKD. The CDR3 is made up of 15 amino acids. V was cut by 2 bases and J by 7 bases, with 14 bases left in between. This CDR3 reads CAISEGGQKVGELFF. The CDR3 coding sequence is TGTGCCATCAGTGAGGGCGGGCAGAAGGTCGGGGAGCTGTTTTTT.

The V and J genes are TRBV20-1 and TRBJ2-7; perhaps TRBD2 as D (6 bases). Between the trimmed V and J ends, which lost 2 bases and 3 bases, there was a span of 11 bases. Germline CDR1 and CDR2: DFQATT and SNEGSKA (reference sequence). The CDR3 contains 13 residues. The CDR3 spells CSARRDSYYEQYF. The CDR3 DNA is TGCAGTGCTAGAAGGGACTCCTACTACGAGCAGTACTTC.

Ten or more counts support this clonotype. The CDR3 nucleotides read TGTGCCAGCAGCTTAGCGGGGGGACAGGTGAAAACTTTCTTT. This translates into CASSLAGGQVKTFF. The V and J genes are TRBV7-8 and TRBJ1-1; 8 bases align to TRBD1. This CDR3 spans 14 amino acids. Germline CDR1 reads SGHVS; CDR2 reads FQNEAQ. The V segment lost 0 bases and the J segment 12 bases; nucleotides outside the gene matches: 9. Full variable domain (outside the CDR3, taken from reference TRBV7-8 and TRBJ1-1): GAGVSQSPRYKVAKRGQDVALRCDPISGHVSLFWYQQALGQGPEFLTYFQNEAQLDKSGLPSDRFFAERPEGSVSTLKIQRTQQEDSAVYLCASSLAGGQVKTFFGQGTRLTVV.

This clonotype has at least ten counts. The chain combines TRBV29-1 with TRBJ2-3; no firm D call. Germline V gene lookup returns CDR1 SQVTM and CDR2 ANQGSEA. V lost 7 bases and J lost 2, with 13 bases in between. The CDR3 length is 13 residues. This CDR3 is CSARTQTTDTQYF. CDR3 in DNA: TGCAGCGCCCGGACCCAAACCACAGATACGCAGTATTTT.

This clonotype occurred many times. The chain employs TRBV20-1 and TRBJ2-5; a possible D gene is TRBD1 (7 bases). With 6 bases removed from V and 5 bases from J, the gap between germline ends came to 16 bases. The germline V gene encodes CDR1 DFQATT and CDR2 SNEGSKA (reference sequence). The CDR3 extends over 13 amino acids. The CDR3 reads CSAVSGGFETQYF. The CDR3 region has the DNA TGCAGTGCGGTGTCAGGGGGGTTCGAGACCCAGTACTTC.

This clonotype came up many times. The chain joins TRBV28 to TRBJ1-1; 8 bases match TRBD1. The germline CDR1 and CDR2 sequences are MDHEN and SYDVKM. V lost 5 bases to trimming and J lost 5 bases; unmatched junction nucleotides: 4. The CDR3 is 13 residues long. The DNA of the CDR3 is TGTGCCAGCAGTCGGGACAGGTGGACTGAAGCTTTCTTT. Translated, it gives CASSRDRWTEAFF.

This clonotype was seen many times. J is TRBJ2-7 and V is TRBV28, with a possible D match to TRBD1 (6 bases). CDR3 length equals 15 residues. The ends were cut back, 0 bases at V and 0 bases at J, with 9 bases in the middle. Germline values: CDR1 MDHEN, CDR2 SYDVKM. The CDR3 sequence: CASSLWQGNSYEQYF. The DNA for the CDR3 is TGTGCCAGCAGTTTATGGCAGGGGAACTCCTACGAGCAGTACTTC.

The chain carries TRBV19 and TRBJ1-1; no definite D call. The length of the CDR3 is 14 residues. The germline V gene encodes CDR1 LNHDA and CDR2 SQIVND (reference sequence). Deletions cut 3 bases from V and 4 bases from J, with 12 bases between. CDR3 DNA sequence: TGTGCCAGTAGTATCCCTGCCCATGGCACTGAAGCTTTCTTT. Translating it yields CASSIPAHGTEAFF.

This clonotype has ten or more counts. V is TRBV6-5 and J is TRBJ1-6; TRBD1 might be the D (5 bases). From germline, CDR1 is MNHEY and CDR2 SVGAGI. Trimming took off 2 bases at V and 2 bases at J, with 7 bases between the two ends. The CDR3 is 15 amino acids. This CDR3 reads CASSYGGAYNSPLHF. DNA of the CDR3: TGTGCCAGCAGTTACGGGGGGGCCTATAATTCACCCCTCCACTTT.